What follows describes a single T cell receptor (beta chain). Its antigen remains unidentified. From germline, CDR1 is GTSNPN and CDR2 SVGIG (reference sequence). The CDR3 loop spans 15 amino acids. The V gene end was trimmed by 2 bases and the J gene end by 8 bases; junction bases not matched to a gene: 5. The PCR employed 60 Vbeta primers together with 13 Jbeta primers. Generated by immunoSEQ multiplex PCR, the TCRdb table keeps only in-frame clones and is missing some. The sample includes fewer than 200,000 clones, 75% to 80% seen only once; the top ten take around 14%. The source of the sample is a study of cytomegalovirus exposure and HLA in healthy donors. Points from the study as a whole: The authors later linked a missense DCLRE1C variant to TCR beta V- and J-gene trimming. Published work reported that the classifier diagnosed cytomegalovirus status with high specificity and sensitivity. In an earlier analysis, most TCR beta V segments were productive about 87% or about 30% of the time.

This chain joins TRBV30 and TRBJ1-6; 11 nucleotides agree with TRBD1. The source is a woman aged 30 to 39 in good health and CMV-seropositive. Sequencing used PBMCs. The CDR3 sequence: CAWSPGQGAYSPLHF. DNA for the CDR3: TGTGCCTGGAGTCCCGGACAGGGGGCGTATTCACCCCTCCACTTT. Full variable domain (rest looked up from reference TRBV30 and TRBJ1-6): SQTIHQWPATLVQPVGSPLSLECTVEGTSNPNLYWYRQAAGRGLQLLFYSVGIGQISSEVPQNLSASRPQDRQFILSSKKLLLSDSGFYLCAWSPGQGAYSPLHFGNGTRLTVT.